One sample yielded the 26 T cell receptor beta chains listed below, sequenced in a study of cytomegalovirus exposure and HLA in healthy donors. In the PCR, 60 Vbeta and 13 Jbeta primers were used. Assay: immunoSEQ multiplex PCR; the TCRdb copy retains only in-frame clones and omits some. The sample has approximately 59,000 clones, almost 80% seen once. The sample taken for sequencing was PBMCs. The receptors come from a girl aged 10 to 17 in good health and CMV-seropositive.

In DNA, the CDR3 is TGTGCTAGTGGCCTTGGGGGGGGTGATACGCAGTATTTT. Translating it yields CASGLGGGDTQYF. V usage is TRBV12-5 and J usage is TRBJ2-3, with TRBD2 matching over 7 bases. V lost 6 bases to trimming and J lost 6 bases; unmatched junction nucleotides: 6. Germline lookup yields CDR1 LGHNT and CDR2 FRNRAP. The CDR3 totals 13 residues. The full variable domain, its missing parts supplied by reference TRBV12-5 and TRBJ2-3, is DARVTQTPRHKVTEMGQEVTMRCQPILGHNTVFWYRQTMMQGLELLAYFRNRAPLDDSGMPKDRFSAEMPDATLATLKIQPSEPRDSAVYFCASGLGGGDTQYFGPGTRLTVL.

CDR3: CAWSLGTGGKQYF. In DNA form, the CDR3 reads TGTGCCTGGAGTCTCGGGACAGGTGGCAAGCAGTACTTC. J is TRBJ2-7 and V is TRBV30; 8 bases fit TRBD1. CDR1 is GTSNPN and CDR2 is SVGIG in the germline V gene (reference sequence). This CDR3 has 13 amino acids. The J segment lost 8 bases and the V segment lost 2 bases, leaving 8 bases of the junction unmatched.

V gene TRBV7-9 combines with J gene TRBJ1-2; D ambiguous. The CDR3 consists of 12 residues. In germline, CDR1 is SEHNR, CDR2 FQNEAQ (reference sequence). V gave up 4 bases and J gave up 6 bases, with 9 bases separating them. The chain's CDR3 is CASSSAADGYTF. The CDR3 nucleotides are TGTGCCAGCAGCTCCGCAGCGGATGGCTACACCTTC.

The CDR3 sequence: CASSLFEVQETQYF. For the CDR3, the DNA is TGTGCCAGCAGCTTATTCGAGGTGCAAGAGACCCAGTACTTC. The chain has TRBV7-9 and TRBJ2-5; D unresolved. Germline CDR1 SEHNR, CDR2 FQNEAQ (reference sequence). This CDR3 is 14 amino acids long. Trimming removed 2 bases from V and 2 bases from J, with 9 bases in between.

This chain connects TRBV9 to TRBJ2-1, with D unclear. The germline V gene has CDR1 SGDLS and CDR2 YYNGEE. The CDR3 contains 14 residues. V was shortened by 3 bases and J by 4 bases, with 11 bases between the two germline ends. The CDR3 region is CASSARRSYNEQFF. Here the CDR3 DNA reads TGTGCCAGCAGCGCCCGAAGGAGTTACAATGAGCAGTTCTTC.

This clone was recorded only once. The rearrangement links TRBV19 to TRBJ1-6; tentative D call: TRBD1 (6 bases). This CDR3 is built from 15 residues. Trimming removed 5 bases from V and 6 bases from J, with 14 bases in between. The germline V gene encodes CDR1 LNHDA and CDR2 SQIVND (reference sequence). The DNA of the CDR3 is TGTGCCAGTAGTGTTAGGACAGCTACTAATTCACCCCTCCACTTT. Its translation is CASSVRTATNSPLHF.

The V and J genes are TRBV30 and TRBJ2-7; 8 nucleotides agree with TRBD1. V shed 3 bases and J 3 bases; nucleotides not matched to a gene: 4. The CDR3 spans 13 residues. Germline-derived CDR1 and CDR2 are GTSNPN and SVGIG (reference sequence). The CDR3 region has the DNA TGTGCCTGGAGCAGGGGGCGCCACTACGAGCAGTACTTC. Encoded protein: CAWSRGRHYEQYF. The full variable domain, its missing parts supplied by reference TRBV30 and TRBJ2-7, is SQTIHQWPATLVQPVGSPLSLECTVEGTSNPNLYWYRQAAGRGLQLLFYSVGIGQISSEVPQNLSASRPQDRQFILSSKKLLLSDSGFYLCAWSRGRHYEQYFGPGTRLTVT.

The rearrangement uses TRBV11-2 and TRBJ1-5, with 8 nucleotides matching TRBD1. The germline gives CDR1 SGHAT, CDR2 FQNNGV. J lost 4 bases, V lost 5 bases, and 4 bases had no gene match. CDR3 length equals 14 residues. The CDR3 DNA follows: TGTGCCAGCAGCGGGGACAGGACGAATCAGCCCCAGCATTTT. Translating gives CASSGDRTNQPQHF.

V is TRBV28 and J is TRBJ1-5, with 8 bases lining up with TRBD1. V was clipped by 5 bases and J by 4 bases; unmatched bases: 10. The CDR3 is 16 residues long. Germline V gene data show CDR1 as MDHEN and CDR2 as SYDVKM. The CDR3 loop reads CASSPRTGRLNQPQHF. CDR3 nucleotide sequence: TGTGCCAGCAGTCCACGGACAGGGAGGTTAAATCAGCCCCAGCATTTT.

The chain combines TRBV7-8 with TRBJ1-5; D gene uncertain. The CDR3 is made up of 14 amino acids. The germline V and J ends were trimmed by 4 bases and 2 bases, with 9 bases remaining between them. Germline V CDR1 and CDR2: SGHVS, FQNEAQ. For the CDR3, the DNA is TGTGCCAGCAGCTCCCGTCGGGGCAATCAGCCCCAGCATTTT. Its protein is CASSSRRGNQPQHF.

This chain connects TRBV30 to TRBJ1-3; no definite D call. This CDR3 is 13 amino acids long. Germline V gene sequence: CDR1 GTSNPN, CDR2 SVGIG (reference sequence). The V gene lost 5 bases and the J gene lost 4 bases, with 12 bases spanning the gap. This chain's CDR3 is CAWLSWRGNTIYF. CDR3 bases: TGTGCCTGGCTCAGTTGGAGGGGAAACACCATATATTTT.

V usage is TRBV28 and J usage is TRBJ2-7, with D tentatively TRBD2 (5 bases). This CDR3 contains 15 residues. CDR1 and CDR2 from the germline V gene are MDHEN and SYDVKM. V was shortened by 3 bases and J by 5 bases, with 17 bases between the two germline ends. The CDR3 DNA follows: TGTGCCAGCAGTTTTGGCCCCGGGGAGCTAGACGAGCAGTACTTC. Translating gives CASSFGPGELDEQYF.

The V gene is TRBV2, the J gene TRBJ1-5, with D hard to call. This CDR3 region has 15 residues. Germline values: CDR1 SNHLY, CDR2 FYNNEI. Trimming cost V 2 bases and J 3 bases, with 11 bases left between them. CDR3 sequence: CASSEWQALNQPQHF. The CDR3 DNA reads TGTGCCAGCAGTGAATGGCAGGCCCTCAATCAGCCCCAGCATTTT.

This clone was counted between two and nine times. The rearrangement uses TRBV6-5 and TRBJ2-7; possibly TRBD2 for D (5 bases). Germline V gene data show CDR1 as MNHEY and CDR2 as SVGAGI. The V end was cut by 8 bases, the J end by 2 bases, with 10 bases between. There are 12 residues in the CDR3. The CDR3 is CASLSGTYEQYF. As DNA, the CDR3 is TGTGCCAGCCTAAGCGGCACCTACGAGCAGTACTTC.

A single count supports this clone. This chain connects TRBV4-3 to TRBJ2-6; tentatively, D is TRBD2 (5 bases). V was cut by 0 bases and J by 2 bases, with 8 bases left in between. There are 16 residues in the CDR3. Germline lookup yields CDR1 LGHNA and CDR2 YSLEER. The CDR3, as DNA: TGCGCCAGCAGCCAAGATGTCGGGACTGGGGCCAACGTCCTGACTTTC. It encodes CASSQDVGTGANVLTF.

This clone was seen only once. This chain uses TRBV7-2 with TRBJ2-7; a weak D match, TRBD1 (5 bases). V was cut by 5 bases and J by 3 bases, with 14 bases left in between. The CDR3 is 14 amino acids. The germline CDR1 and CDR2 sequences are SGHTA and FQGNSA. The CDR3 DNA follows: TGTGCCAGCAGCCGAAACAGGTGGAACTACGAGCAGTACTTC. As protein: CASSRNRWNYEQYF.

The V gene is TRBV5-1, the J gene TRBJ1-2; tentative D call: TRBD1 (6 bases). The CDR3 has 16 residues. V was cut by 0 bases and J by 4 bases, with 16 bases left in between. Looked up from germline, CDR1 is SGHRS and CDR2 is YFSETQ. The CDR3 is CASSLAGGAQGYGYTF. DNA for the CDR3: TGCGCCAGCAGCTTGGCCGGGGGGGCCCAGGGCTATGGCTACACCTTC.

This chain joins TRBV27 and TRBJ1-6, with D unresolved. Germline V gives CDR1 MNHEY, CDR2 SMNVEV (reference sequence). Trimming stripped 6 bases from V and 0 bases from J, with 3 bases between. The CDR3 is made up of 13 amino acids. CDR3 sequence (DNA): TGTGCCAGCAGCAGCTCCTATAATTCACCCCTCCACTTT. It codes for CASSSSYNSPLHF.

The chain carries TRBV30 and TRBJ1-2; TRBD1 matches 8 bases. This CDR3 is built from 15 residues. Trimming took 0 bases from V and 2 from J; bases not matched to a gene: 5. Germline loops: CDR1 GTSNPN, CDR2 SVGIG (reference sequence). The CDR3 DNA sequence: TGTGCCTGGAGTGTAAATACAGGGGGAAACTATGGCTACACCTTC. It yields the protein CAWSVNTGGNYGYTF.

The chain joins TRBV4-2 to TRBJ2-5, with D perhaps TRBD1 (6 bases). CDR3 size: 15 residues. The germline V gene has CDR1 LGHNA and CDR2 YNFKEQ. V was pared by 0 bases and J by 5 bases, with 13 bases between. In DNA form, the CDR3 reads TGTGCCAGCAGCCAAGATCGAGGGGGAATGGAGACCCAGTACTTC. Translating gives CASSQDRGGMETQYF.

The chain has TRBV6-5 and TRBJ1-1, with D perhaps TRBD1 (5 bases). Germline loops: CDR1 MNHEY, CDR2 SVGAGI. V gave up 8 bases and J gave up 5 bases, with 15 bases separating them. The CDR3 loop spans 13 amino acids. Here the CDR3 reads CASCGGGRTEAFF. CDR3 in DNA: TGTGCCAGCTGCGGGGGAGGTCGGACTGAAGCTTTCTTT.

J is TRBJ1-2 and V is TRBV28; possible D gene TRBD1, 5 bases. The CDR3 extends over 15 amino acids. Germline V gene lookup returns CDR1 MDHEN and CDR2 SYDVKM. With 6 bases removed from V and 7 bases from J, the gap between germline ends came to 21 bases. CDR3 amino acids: CASSFAGPGHGGYTF. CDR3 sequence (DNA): TGTGCCAGCAGCTTCGCCGGGCCAGGGCACGGTGGCTACACCTTC.

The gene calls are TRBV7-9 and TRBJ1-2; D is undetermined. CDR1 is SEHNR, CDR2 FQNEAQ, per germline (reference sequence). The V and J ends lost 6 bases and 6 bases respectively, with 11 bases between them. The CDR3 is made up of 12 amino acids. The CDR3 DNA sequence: TGTGCCAGCAGAGCCCTAGAACATGGCTACACCTTC. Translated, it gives CASRALEHGYTF.

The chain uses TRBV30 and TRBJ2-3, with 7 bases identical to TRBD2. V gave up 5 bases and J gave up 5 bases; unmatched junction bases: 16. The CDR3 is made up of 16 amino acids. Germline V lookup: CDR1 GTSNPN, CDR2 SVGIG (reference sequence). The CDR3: CAWVPTSDLSGDTQYF. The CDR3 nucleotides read TGTGCCTGGGTACCCACTAGCGACCTGTCGGGAGATACGCAGTATTTT.

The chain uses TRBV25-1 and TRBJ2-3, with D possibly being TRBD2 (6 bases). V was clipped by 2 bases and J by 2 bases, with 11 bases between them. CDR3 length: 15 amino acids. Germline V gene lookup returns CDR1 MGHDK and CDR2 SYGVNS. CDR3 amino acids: CASSEGGTYTDTQYF. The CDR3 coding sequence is TGTGCCAGCAGTGAAGGAGGGACGTACACAGATACGCAGTATTTT.

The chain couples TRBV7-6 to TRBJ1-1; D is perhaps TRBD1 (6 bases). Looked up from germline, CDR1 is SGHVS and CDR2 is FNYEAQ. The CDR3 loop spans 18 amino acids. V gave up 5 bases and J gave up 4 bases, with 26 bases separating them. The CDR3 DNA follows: TGTGCCAGCAGCCAAGGGTTAGACAGGTTGGGGGTTTTCACTGAAGCTTTCTTT. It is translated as CASSQGLDRLGVFTEAFF.